This entry lists 30 T cell receptor beta chains sequenced from one sample in a study of T cell repertoires in aging, cancer and after chemotherapy. The template was genomic DNA from peripheral blood, not RNA. TRB rearrangements spanning V, D and J were amplified using mixed TRB-A/B primers. TCRdb redid the calling of the multiplex PCR reads with MiXCR, one entry per CDR3 protein. The sample lists approximately 9,500 distinct CDR3 sequences, 25% occurring once. The specimen sequenced was blood. The receptors were sampled from a human donor in good health.

The chain has TRBV12-3 or TRBV12-4 and TRBJ2-3; TRBD2 agrees at 8 bases. The CDR3 covers 15 residues. Losses at the gene ends were 1 base for V and 4 bases for J; bases not matched to a gene: 4. Here the CDR3 DNA reads TGTGCCAGCAGTTTAGACGGGAGGGCCTCAGATACGCAGTATTTT. Protein: CASSLDGRASDTQYF.

This clonotype is medium-sized in the sample. CDR3 residues: CSASLRSNQPQHF. The CDR3 DNA is TGCAGTGCTAGTCTCCGTAGCAATCAGCCCCAGCATTTT. The chain recombines TRBV20-1 with TRBJ1-5; D remains ambiguous. Looked up from germline, CDR1 is DFQATT and CDR2 is SNEGSKA (reference sequence). Trimming shortened V by 3 bases and J by 0 bases, and 6 bases separated the two germline ends. CDR3 size: 13 residues.

Turning to this clonotype: The junction shows a germline mismatch at one end, possibly a read error. The chain recombines TRBV4-3 with TRBJ2-1; 11 bases are a match to TRBD2. The CDR3 consists of 16 residues. Germline loops: CDR1 LGHNA, CDR2 YSLEER. In nucleotides, the CDR3 is TGTGCCAGCAGCCAAGATTGGACTAGCGGGTACAATGAGCAGTTCTTC. Translating gives CASSQDWTSGYNEQFF.

This clonotype was counted a few times. The chain employs TRBV27 and TRBJ2-1; TRBD1 or TRBD2 may be the D gene (5 bases each). From germline, CDR1 is MNHEY and CDR2 SMNVEV (reference sequence). V lost 1 base to trimming and J lost 1 base, with 11 bases between them. The CDR3 is made up of 16 amino acids. As DNA, the CDR3 is TGTGCCAGCAGTTTATTAGGGGACCCGTCCTACAATGAGCAGTTCTTC. This encodes CASSLLGDPSYNEQFF.

This clonotype was counted a few times. The V and J genes are TRBV20-1 and TRBJ2-7; 9 bases align to TRBD1. Losses at the gene ends were 0 bases for V and 1 base for J; bases not matched to a gene: 4. Germline CDR1 is DFQATT and CDR2 is SNEGSKA (reference sequence). The CDR3 runs to 15 residues. CDR3 nucleotide sequence: TGCAGTGCTAGAGAGGTAGGACAGGGGTCCTACGAGCAGTACTTC. Protein: CSAREVGQGSYEQYF.

By frequency in the sample, this clonotype is medium-sized. The chain is built from TRBV7-9 and TRBJ2-7, with D hard to call. This CDR3 has 14 residues. V shed 5 bases and J shed 9 bases, with 20 bases lying between them. The germline V gene encodes CDR1 SEHNR and CDR2 FQNEAQ (reference sequence). CDR3 bases: TGTGCCAGCAGCCTAGGCGGCACCTACGATGGGCAGTACTTC. Translated, it gives CASSLGGTYDGQYF.

The chain is built from TRBV18 and TRBJ1-5, with D maybe TRBD1 (6 bases). Trimming stripped 4 bases from V and 1 base from J, with 20 bases between. Germline V gene sequence: CDR1 KGHSH, CDR2 LQKENI. The length of the CDR3 is 18 residues. The DNA for the CDR3 is TGTGCCAGCTCACTTACGAACGCGGGGGGCCTAAGCAATCAGCCCCAGCATTTT. Translating it yields CASSLTNAGGLSNQPQHF.

The sample holds a few counts of this clonotype. This chain joins TRBV27 and TRBJ1-5, with unresolved D. The CDR3 runs to 14 residues. Trimming removed 3 bases at V and 3 bases at J, with 9 bases between. Germline V lookup: CDR1 MNHEY, CDR2 SMNVEV (reference sequence). The chain's CDR3 is CASSFRGNNQPQHF. The CDR3 DNA sequence: TGTGCCAGCAGTTTTCGGGGAAACAATCAGCCCCAGCATTTT.

The V call is TRBV19, the J call TRBJ2-7; D uncertain. The CDR3 extends over 16 amino acids. V lost 4 bases and J lost 0, with 16 bases in between. The germline gives CDR1 LNHDA, CDR2 SQIVND (reference sequence). The CDR3 spells CASSTAVSPSSYEQYF. Here the CDR3 DNA reads TGTGCCAGTAGTACCGCGGTGTCTCCTAGCTCCTACGAGCAGTACTTC.

This chain joins TRBV10-3 and TRBJ1-4; TRBD1 might be the D (5 bases). Germline-derived CDR1 and CDR2 are ENHRY and SYGVKD. Trimming shortened V by 7 bases and J by 8 bases, and 14 bases separated the two germline ends. The CDR3 sequence is 13 residues long. CDR3 sequence reads: CAIKNRPDEKLFF. The DNA of the CDR3 is TGTGCCATCAAAAACAGGCCGGACGAAAAACTGTTTTTT.

In this sample, this clonotype turned up a few times. The V and J genes are TRBV20-1 and TRBJ2-7; 9 bases align to TRBD2. This CDR3 spans 18 amino acids. Germline trimming cut 1 base from V and 4 bases from J; bases unmatched to any gene: 17. The V gene's germline CDR1 is DFQATT and CDR2 SNEGSKA (reference sequence). The CDR3 sequence is CSARVAGGIYGGTYEQYF. Here the CDR3 DNA reads TGCAGTGCTAGAGTCGCGGGAGGGATATACGGGGGGACTTACGAGCAGTACTTC.

By proportion, this clonotype is medium-sized (0.01 to 0.1%). This sequence joins TRBV30 and TRBJ2-3; 8 bases are shared with TRBD2. The CDR3 length is 14 residues. Trimming cost V 5 bases and J 4 bases; bases outside gene matches: 8. Germline V lookup: CDR1 GTSNPN, CDR2 SVGIG (reference sequence). DNA of the CDR3: TGTGCCTGGGACCGGGGGGGCGGCGCAGATACGCAGTATTTT. Protein product: CAWDRGGGADTQYF.

This clonotype counts as medium-sized. The chain recombines TRBV19 with TRBJ1-5; a weak D match, TRBD1 (6 bases). The ends were cut back, 8 bases at V and 2 bases at J, with 10 bases in the middle. Germline CDR1 and CDR2: LNHDA and SQIVND (reference sequence). CDR3 length equals 13 residues. CDR3 sequence reads: CASGKGGNQPQHF. The CDR3 DNA reads TGTGCCAGTGGTAAGGGGGGCAATCAGCCCCAGCATTTT. Supplemented by reference TRBV19 and TRBJ1-5, the full variable domain reads DGGITQSPKYLFRKEGQNVTLSCEQNLNHDAMYWYRQDPGQGLRLIYYSQIVNDFQKGDIAEGYSVSREKKESFPLTVTSAQKNPTAFYLCASGKGGNQPQHFGDGTRLSIL.

This clonotype showed up just a few times. The rearrangement uses TRBV6-1 and TRBJ1-1, with D uncertain. Germline V CDR1 and CDR2: MNHNS, SASEGT. V shed 6 bases and J shed 1 base, with 3 bases lying between them. The CDR3 extends over 11 amino acids. Here the CDR3 reads CASRGNTEAFF. In nucleotides, the CDR3 is TGTGCCAGCAGGGGGAACACTGAAGCTTTCTTT.

This clonotype is termed medium-sized (0.01 to 0.1%). The chain combines TRBV30 with TRBJ1-4; D not certain. Germline loops: CDR1 GTSNPN, CDR2 SVGIG (reference sequence). This CDR3 region has 17 residues. Trimming stripped 3 bases from V and 4 bases from J, with 21 bases between. DNA for the CDR3: TGTGCCTGGAGCGCTCCAGAACTTGACGTCCTTAATGAAAAACTGTTTTTT. Translated, it gives CAWSAPELDVLNEKLFF.

By share of the sample, this clonotype is medium-sized (0.01 to 0.1%). CDR3 in amino acids: CSVNPTFYNEQFF. The CDR3 region has the DNA TGCAGCGTTAACCCTACTTTCTACAATGAGCAGTTCTTC. The gene calls are TRBV29-1 and TRBJ2-1; no clear D. The germline V and J ends were trimmed by 5 bases and 3 bases, with 11 bases remaining between them. CDR1 is SQVTM, CDR2 ANQGSEA, per germline. CDR3 size: 13 residues.

This clonotype was observed a handful of times. The V and J genes are TRBV12-3 or TRBV12-4 and TRBJ2-2; D gene uncertain. Deletions cut 3 bases from V and 6 bases from J, with 11 bases between. CDR3 size: 14 residues. CDR3: CASSLVTLPGELFF. The CDR3 DNA sequence: TGTGCCAGCAGTTTGGTGACGCTCCCCGGGGAGCTGTTTTTT.

By share, this clonotype counts as medium-sized. The chain couples TRBV27 to TRBJ1-2, with 8 bases fitting TRBD1. Germline trimming cut 4 bases from V and 7 bases from J; bases unmatched to any gene: 5. This CDR3 spans 13 amino acids. CDR1 MNHEY and CDR2 SMNVEV come from the germline V gene (reference sequence). Written as DNA, the CDR3 is TGTGCCAGCAGTTCCCAGGGGGCGCTTGGCTACACCTTC. It translates to CASSSQGALGYTF.

The J gene is TRBJ2-3, the V gene TRBV10-3; a possible D gene is TRBD2 (5 bases). V lost 3 bases and J lost 8, with 15 bases in between. Germline CDR1 and CDR2: ENHRY and SYGVKD. The CDR3 covers 14 residues. CDR3 protein: CAISDLASLGTQYF. For the CDR3, the DNA is TGTGCCATCAGTGATCTAGCCTCACTTGGTACGCAGTATTTT.

Within the sample, this clonotype is medium-sized. This sequence joins TRBV20-1 and TRBJ2-3, with D possibly being TRBD1 (6 bases). Germline V gene data show CDR1 as DFQATT and CDR2 as SNEGSKA (reference sequence). V dropped 5 bases and J dropped 9 bases, with 15 bases sitting between them. This CDR3 spans 12 amino acids. Here the CDR3 reads CSAHTGRDTQYF. CDR3 DNA sequence: TGCAGTGCTCATACAGGGAGAGACACGCAGTATTTT.

By sample fraction, this clonotype is medium-sized. The rearrangement links TRBV19 to TRBJ2-7; TRBD2 might be the D (6 bases). Per the germline V gene, CDR1 is LNHDA and CDR2 is SQIVND (reference sequence). Trimming stripped 4 bases from V and 1 base from J, with 11 bases between. This CDR3 is built from 14 residues. The CDR3 DNA reads as TGTGCCAGTAGTAAGGAGGGATCGTCCTACGAGCAGTACTTC. Translated: CASSKEGSSYEQYF.

There are a few counts of this clonotype. This chain joins TRBV6-2 or TRBV6-3 and TRBJ2-7, with unresolved D. The CDR3 extends over 14 amino acids. Germline CDR1 reads MNHEY; CDR2 reads SVGEGT. V was trimmed by 0 bases and J by 0 bases, leaving 6 bases between them. CDR3 DNA sequence: TGTGCCAGCAGTTACTCCCCAGACTCCTACGAGCAGTACTTC. Its protein is CASSYSPDSYEQYF.

This clonotype was counted between two and nine times. The V and J genes are TRBV5-1 and TRBJ1-1; D may be TRBD1 (6 bases). CDR3 size: 14 residues. V shed 6 bases and J shed 0 bases, with 12 bases lying between them. Germline CDR1 and CDR2: SGHRS and YFSETQ. CDR3 bases: TGCGCCAGCACGGAGGGGGGGATGAACACTGAAGCTTTCTTT. This sequence encodes CASTEGGMNTEAFF.

This chain joins TRBV9 and TRBJ1-3; D is unresolved. The CDR3 is 13 residues long. The germline V and J ends were trimmed by 4 bases and 2 bases, with 7 bases remaining between them. The germline V gene has CDR1 SGDLS and CDR2 YYNGEE. As DNA, the CDR3 is TGTGCCAGCAGCCGGGGAGCTGGAAACACCATATATTTT. It encodes CASSRGAGNTIYF.

V usage is TRBV7-3 and J usage is TRBJ2-7; D call uncertain. Per the germline V gene, CDR1 is SGHTA and CDR2 is FQGTGA. CDR3 length equals 13 residues. Trimming stripped 5 bases from V and 1 base from J, with 9 bases between. Here the CDR3 reads CASSPAGSYEQYF. For the CDR3, the DNA is TGTGCCAGCAGCCCCGCCGGTTCCTACGAGCAGTACTTC.

The table lists this clonotype with a few counts. The rearrangement links TRBV27 to TRBJ2-3; the D is unclear. The V end was cut by 2 bases, the J end by 5 bases, with 2 bases between. This CDR3 spans 11 amino acids. The germline gives CDR1 MNHEY, CDR2 SMNVEV (reference sequence). CDR3 protein: CASSLGDTQYF. The CDR3 DNA follows: TGTGCCAGCAGTTTAGGAGATACGCAGTATTTT.

The table lists this clonotype with a few counts. The chain couples TRBV4-1 to TRBJ2-7; no clear D gene. Germline CDR1 is MGHRA and CDR2 is YSYEKL. V dropped 0 bases and J dropped 2 bases, with 11 bases sitting between them. This CDR3 has 15 residues. CDR3 sequence: CASSQESRLAYEQYF. CDR3 nucleotides: TGCGCCAGCAGCCAAGAAAGCCGACTGGCCTACGAGCAGTACTTC.

This chain links TRBV27 with TRBJ2-2; 7 bases map to TRBD1. This CDR3 comprises 14 residues. V lost 5 bases to trimming and J lost 7 bases; unmatched junction nucleotides: 7. Germline V CDR1 and CDR2: MNHEY, SMNVEV (reference sequence). Written as DNA, the CDR3 is TGTGCCAGCAGTCCTAAGTCAGGGGGCGGGGAGCTGTTTTTT. It translates to CASSPKSGGGELFF.

This chain connects TRBV30 to TRBJ2-7; D may correspond to TRBD1 or TRBD2 (5 bases each). The CDR3 totals 12 residues. Trimming shortened V by 4 bases and J by 6 bases, and 13 bases separated the two germline ends. Germline CDR1 GTSNPN, CDR2 SVGIG (reference sequence). In DNA, the CDR3 is TGTGCCTGGACCCCGGGGCCGGGCGAGCAGTACTTC. Translating gives CAWTPGPGEQYF.

The gene calls are TRBV4-1 and TRBJ1-5, with unresolved D. V was pared by 1 base and J by 7 bases, with 5 bases between. This CDR3 contains 12 residues. CDR1 and CDR2 (germline): MGHRA, YSYEKL. CDR3 in amino acids: CASSQVGQPQHF. CDR3 bases: TGCGCCAGCAGCCAAGTGGGACAGCCCCAGCATTTT.